This T cell receptor (beta chain) was documented in a study of identical twins. A universal primer site was incorporated via template switching, and the cDNA contained unique molecular identifiers. TCRdb processed the 5' RACE reads anew with MiXCR; each CDR3 protein has one entry. The sample lists fewer than 900,000 distinct CDR3 sequences; 18% were seen once. Germline CDR1 is SNHLY and CDR2 is FYNNEI. The CDR3 consists of 14 residues. The V end lost 4 bases, the J end lost 0 bases, and 9 bases lay between the germline ends. These records were also assigned to another study, of T cells expressing NK-cell markers. That study adds: Among CD8+ T cells from over 5 donors, dominant NKG2C+ clonotypes accounted for roughly 1.0-7.0%.

The sequence derives from a young woman in good health. This chain links TRBV2 with TRBJ1-1; the D is unclear. Specimen: PBMCs. In DNA form, the CDR3 reads TGTGCCAGCAGTGGTGTCGGGATGAACACTGAAGCTTTCTTT. It yields the protein CASSGVGMNTEAFF.